Listed below are T cell receptor beta chains from one sample, sequenced in a study of cytomegalovirus exposure and HLA in healthy donors. Sequencing used immunoSEQ multiplex PCR; TCRdb keeps in-frame clones, though not all of them. Among about 130,000 clones listed, approximately 82% were seen once. The sequencing sample was made of PBMCs. The receptors here all came from a man aged 50 to 60 in good health and CMV-seronegative. CDR3s include the opening cysteine and the closing phenylalanine or tryptophan. A D gene is named only where the DNA matches it firmly. Clone size appears in some rows only: once, few, many, or a class for an expanded clone.

.	TRBJ1-6	.	TRBV6-7	CASRARPFSYSPLHF	TGTGCCAGCAGAGCCAGGCCGTTTTCTTATTCACCCCTCCACTTT
.	TRBJ2-1	.	TRBV13	CATKMRVYNEQFF	TGTGCCACCAAAATGCGGGTATACAATGAGCAGTTCTTC
.	TRBJ1-1	.	TRBV19	CASTGGETEAFF	TGTGCCAGCACCGGGGGTGAAACTGAAGCTTTCTTT
.	TRBJ1-2	TRBD1	TRBV9	CASSPGQGEGGYTF	TGTGCCAGCAGCCCGGGACAGGGGGAGGGCGGCTACACCTTC
.	TRBJ1-4	.	TRBV4-2	CASSQDGLTGKNEKLFF	TGTGCCAGCAGCCAAGATGGATTGACGGGAAAAAATGAAAAACTGTTTTTT
.	TRBJ1-6	.	TRBV13	CASSFNQGLNSPLHF	TGTGCCAGCAGTTTCAACCAGGGCCTCAATTCACCCCTCCACTTT
once	TRBJ2-7	TRBD1	TRBV10-3	CAISAPGTGLGEQYF	TGTGCCATCAGTGCCCCCGGGACAGGGTTGGGTGAGCAGTACTTC
once	TRBJ1-2	TRBD1	TRBV5-1	CASSFWDRGGRGYTF	TGCGCCAGCAGCTTTTGGGACAGGGGAGGTCGTGGCTACACCTTC
.	TRBJ2-3	.	TRBV9	CASSAPKDTQYF	TGTGCCAGCAGCGCCCCAAAAGATACGCAGTATTTT
.	TRBJ1-2	.	TRBV5-1	CASSLAGRGRYGYTF	TGCGCCAGCAGCTTGGCGGGCAGGGGTCGGTATGGCTACACCTTC
.	TRBJ1-1	.	TRBV18	CASSPSGPPGDTEAFF	TGTGCCAGCTCACCATCGGGACCGCCAGGGGACACTGAAGCTTTCTTT
.	TRBJ1-1	.	TRBV4-1	CASSQDGEGAFF	TGCGCCAGCAGCCAAGATGGTGAGGGAGCTTTCTTT
.	TRBJ2-7	.	TRBV6-5	CASSPGMPYEQYF	TGTGCCAGCAGCCCTGGCATGCCCTACGAGCAGTACTTC
.	TRBJ2-5	.	TRBV18	CASSPGGETQYF	TGTGCCAGCTCACCGGGAGGAGAGACCCAGTACTTC
.	TRBJ2-1	.	TRBV30	CAWSVISRGEQFF	TGTGCCTGGAGTGTAATCAGTCGCGGTGAGCAGTTCTTC
few	TRBJ1-1	TRBD1	TRBV5-4	CASSLGTGGRWNTEAFF	TGTGCCAGCAGCCTAGGGACAGGTGGCAGATGGAACACTGAAGCTTTCTTT
.	TRBJ1-1	TRBD1	TRBV27	CASSFGTGGTEAFF	TGTGCCAGCAGTTTCGGGACAGGGGGAACTGAAGCTTTCTTT
once	TRBJ2-3	TRBD2	TRBV19	CASSLTGGSTDTQYF	TGTGCCAGTAGTTTGACGGGGGGGAGCACAGATACGCAGTATTTT
.	TRBJ2-7	.	TRBV6-1	CASSEGQGTYEQYF	TGTGCCAGCAGTGAAGGGCAGGGAACCTACGAGCAGTACTTC
.	TRBJ1-5	TRBD1	TRBV19	CASSIGKGGTQPQHF	TGTGCCAGTAGTATAGGAAAAGGGGGCACTCAGCCCCAGCATTTT
.	TRBJ1-4	.	TRBV30	CAWRGWGPAEKLFF	TGTGCCTGGAGAGGCTGGGGGCCGGCTGAAAAACTGTTTTTT
.	TRBJ2-5	TRBD2	TRBV5-1	CASSSGAVAGAQETQYF	TGCGCCAGCAGCTCCGGGGCAGTAGCGGGGGCCCAAGAGACCCAGTACTTC
.	TRBJ2-7	.	TRBV6-1	CASSDRYEQYF	TGTGCCAGCAGTGACCGTTACGAGCAGTACTTC
.	TRBJ1-2	.	TRBV6-5	CASSLQGDNYGYTF	TGTGCCAGCAGTTTACAGGGAGATAACTATGGCTACACCTTC
.	TRBJ1-6	.	TRBV9	CASSRTGGNSPLHF	TGTGCCAGCAGCAGGACCGGGGGGAATTCACCCCTCCACTTT
.	TRBJ2-7	TRBD2	TRBV7-3	CASSPGGHSYEQYF	TGTGCCAGCAGCCCGGGGGGGCACTCCTACGAGCAGTACTTC
.	TRBJ2-2	.	TRBV5-1	CASSWKNRSWAGELFF	TGCGCCAGCAGCTGGAAAAACAGGTCATGGGCCGGGGAGCTGTTTTTT
.	TRBJ1-2	.	TRBV28	CATHVQGRDYGYTF	TGTGCTACGCATGTACAGGGTAGAGACTATGGCTACACCTTC
.	TRBJ2-1	.	TRBV4-3	CASSQDRRYNEQFF	TGCGCCAGCAGCCAAGATCGCAGGTACAATGAGCAGTTCTTC
.	TRBJ2-5	TRBD1	TRBV5-1	CASSYTTGEETQYF	TGCGCCAGCAGCTATACCACAGGGGAAGAGACCCAGTACTTC
.	TRBJ2-1	.	TRBV7-6	CASSLGPGQDDEQFF	TGTGCCAGCAGCTTAGGTCCAGGCCAAGACGATGAGCAGTTCTTC
.	TRBJ1-5	.	TRBV2	CASSGGARGQPQHF	TGTGCCAGCAGTGGAGGGGCGCGGGGTCAGCCCCAGCATTTT
.	TRBJ1-4	.	TRBV7-8	CASSRTGIFWFF	TGTGCCAGCAGCCGAACGGGGATCTTTTGGTTTTTT
once	TRBJ2-6	.	TRBV13	CASSLDDSASGANVLTF	TGTGCCAGCAGCTTAGATGACAGCGCCTCTGGGGCCAACGTCCTGACTTTC
.	TRBJ1-1	.	TRBV7-9	CASSRRPGTTSSVEAFF	TGTGCCAGCAGCAGGAGGCCCGGGACAACCTCGTCTGTTGAAGCTTTCTTT
.	TRBJ1-2	.	TRBV29-1	CSVRTDLDYGYTF	TGCAGCGTTCGGACAGACTTAGACTATGGCTACACCTTC
.	TRBJ1-3	.	TRBV5-6	CASSLDFGRFSGNTIYF	TGTGCCAGCAGCTTGGATTTCGGCAGGTTCTCTGGAAACACCATATATTTT
.	TRBJ1-1	.	TRBV7-2	CASSLVWGHGDTEAFF	TGTGCCAGCAGCTTAGTTTGGGGCCATGGGGACACTGAAGCTTTCTTT
.	TRBJ2-1	.	TRBV5-6	CASSYQGFGEQFF	TGTGCCAGCAGCTACCAGGGCTTTGGGGAGCAGTTCTTC
once	TRBJ2-3	.	TRBV7-9	CASSLAWGEGVSDTQYF	TGTGCCAGCAGCTTAGCTTGGGGGGAGGGGGTATCAGATACGCAGTATTTT
.	TRBJ1-1	TRBD1	TRBV7-8	CASRQTGFNTEAFF	TGTGCCAGCAGGCAGACAGGGTTTAACACTGAAGCTTTCTTT
.	TRBJ1-1	.	TRBV19	CASSAGPATEAFF	TGTGCCAGTAGTGCGGGGCCAGCTACTGAAGCTTTCTTT
.	TRBJ2-7	.	TRBV5-4	CASSLAGTRSYEQYF	TGTGCCAGCAGCTTAGCCGGGACAAGAAGCTACGAGCAGTACTTC
few	TRBJ2-7	.	TRBV7-4	CASSLGSTQGRVYEQYF	TGTGCCAGCAGCTTAGGCAGTACTCAGGGTCGGGTTTACGAGCAGTACTTC
.	TRBJ1-3	.	TRBV30	CAWRTFTGNTIYF	TGTGCCTGGAGGACATTTACTGGAAACACCATATATTTT
.	TRBJ1-1	TRBD1	TRBV5-4	CASSYVGTGERAFF	TGTGCCAGCAGCTACGTGGGGACAGGGGAACGAGCTTTCTTT
.	TRBJ1-1	TRBD1	TRBV2	CASRPNRQGEAFF	TGTGCCAGCCGTCCCAATAGACAGGGGGAAGCTTTCTTT
.	TRBJ2-5	.	TRBV5-1	CASSLDGEETQYF	TGCGCCAGCAGCTTGGACGGAGAAGAGACCCAGTACTTC
.	TRBJ1-6	TRBD1	TRBV5-6	CASSLRGLGSPLHF	TGTGCCAGCAGCTTGAGGGGGCTAGGTTCACCCCTCCACTTT
.	TRBJ2-5	.	TRBV7-9	CASSLAVGQQETQYF	TGTGCCAGCAGCTTGGCCGTTGGACAGCAAGAGACCCAGTACTTC
.	TRBJ2-7	TRBD2	TRBV5-1	CASSFSGGSNEQYF	TGCGCCAGCAGCTTTAGCGGGGGGTCGAACGAGCAGTACTTC
.	TRBJ1-4	.	TRBV7-6	CASSSDGGPNEKLFF	TGTGCCAGCAGCTCCGACGGGGGGCCTAATGAAAAACTGTTTTTT